Described below is a single TCR beta chain sequence and its context. Its antigen is not known. TCRdb recomputed clones from the PCR reads via MiXCR. The table shows 15,000 to 20,000 clones, with 25% to 35% occurring only once. No treatment had been given to any patient before thyroid surgery. Germline V gene data show CDR1 as MGHRA and CDR2 as YSYEKL. The CDR3 runs to 13 residues. Trimming pared 4 bases from V and 6 bases from J, leaving 12 bases between. The record originates from a study of metastatic and nonmetastatic thyroid tumors. Study results and caveats: The reported finding was significantly higher TCR beta diversity in malignant thyroid tumors relative to benign nodules, in blood and tumor.

V gene TRBV4-1 combines with J gene TRBJ1-1; D perhaps matches TRBD1 (5 bases). Sequenced input: tumor tissue. The TCR comes from a female donor with papillary thyroid cancer or a benign thyroid nodule (not recorded which). Some clones in this sample may be carry-over from other donors' samples. The DNA of the CDR3 is TGCGCCAGCAGCCGCAGGGATGGGGCTGAAGCTTTCTTT. Its translation is CASSRRDGAEAFF.